The sequence of this T cell receptor (beta chain) was determined in a study of radiotherapy plus CTLA-4 blockade in lung cancer. Study summary: Objective response was observed in about 19% of patients, and disease control in 31%. Regarding the study as a whole: The study found tumor-derived TCR clones expanded in blood after radiotherapy plus ipilimumab.

Using immunoSEQ multiplex PCR, the repertoire was profiled, and TCRdb retains in-frame clones only, with some absent. The table lists about 91,000 clones, about two thirds of them singletons, with around an eighth in the top ten. This CDR3 contains 15 residues. Per the germline V gene, CDR1 is MNHEY and CDR2 is SMNVEV (reference sequence). Unmatched junction bases numbered 11, after V lost 5 bases and J lost 8 bases. With regard to this clone: Its antigen is currently unknown.

This clonotype was sampled from a human donor with non-small cell lung cancer that progressed on radiotherapy plus ipilimumab. Material: peripheral blood, obtained from a patient treated with radiotherapy plus ipilimumab. V gene TRBV27 combines with J gene TRBJ2-7; TRBD2 matches 11 bases. Written as DNA, the CDR3 is TGTGCCAGCAGTCTAGGACTAGCGGGTCCTGTCAAGCAGTACTTC. Residues: CASSLGLAGPVKQYF.